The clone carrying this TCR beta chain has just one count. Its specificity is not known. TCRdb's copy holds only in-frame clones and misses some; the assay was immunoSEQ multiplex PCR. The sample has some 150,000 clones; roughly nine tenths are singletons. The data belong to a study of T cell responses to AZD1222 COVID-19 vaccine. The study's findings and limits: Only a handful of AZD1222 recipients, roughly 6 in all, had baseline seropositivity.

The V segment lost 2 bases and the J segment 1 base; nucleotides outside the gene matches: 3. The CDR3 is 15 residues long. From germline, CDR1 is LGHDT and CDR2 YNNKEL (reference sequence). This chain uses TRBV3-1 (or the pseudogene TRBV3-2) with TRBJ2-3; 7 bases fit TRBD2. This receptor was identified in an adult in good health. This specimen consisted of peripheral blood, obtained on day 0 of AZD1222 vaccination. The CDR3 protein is CASSQSLAGTDTQYF. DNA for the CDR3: TGTGCCAGCAGCCAAAGTCTAGCGGGCACAGATACGCAGTATTTT.